This T cell receptor (beta chain) emerged from a study of control samples from healthy donors and cancer patients. Generated by immunoSEQ multiplex PCR, the TCRdb table keeps only in-frame clones and is missing some. The data show tens of thousands of clones, 85% to 90% seen once. Deletions cut 3 bases from V and 9 bases from J, with 13 bases between. Germline CDR1 SGDLS, CDR2 YYNGEE. The CDR3 contains 14 residues. The TCR was taken from a woman in her 40s with lung cancer. Sequenced sample: PBMCs. The V call is TRBV9, the J call TRBJ1-6, with D perhaps matching TRBD1 (5 bases). The CDR3 spells CASSGGEGPSPLHF. The DNA for the CDR3 is TGTGCCAGCAGCGGGGGGGAAGGCCCTTCACCCCTCCACTTT.